Below are 29 T cell receptor beta chains sequenced from a single sample in a study of tumor and adjacent non-tumor tissue in lung cancer. TCRbeta libraries were built with three rounds of nested PCR, modified from ARM-PCR. TCRdb re-derived calls from the multiplex PCR reads in MiXCR, one entry per CDR3 protein. The table has tens of thousands of distinct CDR3 sequences, approximately 81% seen once. RNA was extracted from bulk tissue without any cell sorting. Distant lung tissue was collected more than 3 cm away from the tumor edge. Sequenced: distant non-tumor lung tissue. All receptors derive from a man between 60 and 70 years old with non-small cell lung cancer.

This clonotype has a handful of counts. A much larger clone lies a single base off, so this may be a read error. The chain uses TRBV20-1 and TRBJ1-5, with 7 bases matching TRBD1. The assigned J gene may be wrong: the sequence end matches TRBJ2-3 better. This CDR3 comprises 14 residues. Germline V gene sequence: CDR1 DFQATT, CDR2 SNEGSKA (reference sequence). CDR3 loop: CSAQADREGQPQYF. The DNA for the CDR3 is TGCAGTGCCCAGGCCGACAGGGAAGGGCAGCCCCAGTATTTT.

This clonotype was counted between two and nine times. The chain uses TRBV23-1 and TRBJ2-1; TRBD1 aligns across 8 bases. TRBV23-1 is known as an ORF, though its function is uncertain. Unmatched junction bases numbered 6, after V lost 5 bases and J lost 6 bases. The CDR3 is 14 amino acids. In DNA, the CDR3 is TGCGCCAGCAGTTTCCAGGGGGCCCGCAATGAGCAGTTCTTC. Protein product: CASSFQGARNEQFF.

This rearrangement joins TRBV6-2 or TRBV6-3 to TRBJ2-1, with TRBD2 as a possible D gene (5 bases). Per the germline V gene, CDR1 is MNHEY and CDR2 is SVGEGT. The CDR3 runs 14 residues. Trimming took off 2 bases at V and 10 bases at J, with 15 bases between the two ends. The CDR3: CASSYIEEVDEQFF. The CDR3 DNA is TGTGCCAGCAGTTACATAGAGGAGGTGGACGAGCAGTTCTTC.

The gene calls are TRBV11-2 and TRBJ2-5, with 8 bases aligning to TRBD2. V shed 4 bases, J shed 5 bases, and the junction held 9 bases outside the gene matches. Germline V gene lookup returns CDR1 SGHAT and CDR2 FQNNGV. This CDR3 contains 15 residues. The CDR3 nucleotides are TGTGCCAGCAGCTCTATCGGGAGGGCCAGTGAGACCCAGTACTTC. Translating it yields CASSSIGRASETQYF.

This clonotype was counted many times. The chain joins TRBV12-3 or TRBV12-4 to TRBJ2-4; D may be TRBD2 (6 bases). CDR3 length: 14 amino acids. V lost 3 bases and J 3 bases, leaving 9 bases between the germline ends. CDR3 sequence (DNA): TGTGCCAGCAGTTTGGGACTTAGCAAAAACATTCAGTACTTC. It yields the protein CASSLGLSKNIQYF.

On this clonotype: Here the CDR3 omits its conserved ending phenylalanine or tryptophan, so a read error is the likely source. This rearrangement joins TRBV30 to TRBJ2-5; D not certain. The CDR3 loop spans 14 amino acids. V lost 0 bases and J lost 2, with 10 bases in between. Germline values: CDR1 GTSNPN, CDR2 SVGIG (reference sequence). The DNA of the CDR3 is TGTGCCTGGAGTGTACCGGGCATGCAAGAGACCCAGTACTTG. It encodes CAWSVPGMQETQYL.

The rearrangement joins TRBV1 to TRBJ2-3; TRBD2 is the table's D call and was not checked against the DNA. TRBV1 is tagged as a pseudogene. This CDR3 comprises 16 residues. CDR3 DNA sequence: TGCACCAGCAGCCCCCTAGCTAGCGGTCCCAGGGAGGCGCAGTATTTC. Its translation is CTSSPLASGPREAQYF.

Notes on this clonotype: The junction departs from the called germline gene at one end, perhaps through a read error. This rearrangement joins TRBV11-2 to TRBJ2-1, with 9 nucleotides matching TRBD1. The CDR3 length is 16 residues. Germline CDR1 is SGHAT and CDR2 is FQNNGV. CDR3 coding DNA: TGTGCCAGCAGCGCCGGGGACAGGGTTGATCACAATGAACAGTTCTTC. Amino acid sequence: CASSAGDRVDHNEQFF.

This chain joins TRBV5-4 and TRBJ2-7; TRBD1 is a possible D gene (6 bases). Trimming removed 3 bases from V and 7 bases from J, with 14 bases in between. The CDR3 spans 13 residues. CDR1 SGHNT and CDR2 YYREEE come from the germline V gene (reference sequence). CDR3 region: CASSSWGRHEQYF. The CDR3 DNA reads as TGTGCCAGCAGCTCATGGGGGCGTCATGAGCAGTACTTC.

For this clonotype: One end of the junction fails to match germline, which may point to a read error. The J gene is TRBJ2-6, the V gene TRBV11-2; 9 positions agree with TRBD2. The CDR3 sequence is 18 residues long. Germline CDR1 reads SGHAT; CDR2 reads FQNNGV. As DNA, the CDR3 is TGTGCCATCAGTCTAATTAGCGGGGGAGCCACTGGGGCCAACGTCCTAACTTTC. Encoded protein: CAISLISGGATGANVLTF.

As to this clonotype: Sequence at one end of the junction differs from germline and may be a read error. The V gene is TRBV14, the J gene TRBJ1-2; D is ambiguous. The CDR3 runs to 13 residues. CDR1 is SGHDN, CDR2 FVKESK, per germline. The CDR3 reads CASSQGLRYGYTF. The CDR3 nucleotides read TGTGCCAGCAGCCAAGGTTTGCGCTATGGTTACACCTTC.

Points on this clonotype: A much larger clone sits a single nucleotide away, making a read error possible. The V gene is TRBV6-2 or TRBV6-3, the J gene TRBJ2-1, with 9 bases aligning to TRBD2. CDR3 length equals 16 residues. Germline lookup yields CDR1 MNHEY and CDR2 SVGEGT. Trimming took 6 bases from V and 4 from J; bases not matched to a gene: 10. The CDR3 bases are TGTGCCAGCAGGGCGCTAGCGGGACGGCGGTACAATGAGCAGTTCTTC. This codes for CASRALAGRRYNEQFF.

The gene calls are TRBV10-2 and TRBJ2-7; TRBD2 is a possible D gene (5 bases). Germline lookup yields CDR1 WSHSY and CDR2 SAAADI. V was pared by 5 bases and J by 5 bases, with 22 bases between. This CDR3 is built from 16 residues. The CDR3 DNA follows: TGCGCCAGCAGTTTCGCCGGGATAGGGAATAGGCACGAGCAGTACTTC. It codes for CASSFAGIGNRHEQYF.

In regard to this clonotype: One junction end disagrees with the germline gene, perhaps due to a read error. The chain recombines TRBV6-1 with TRBJ2-2; the D gene is possibly TRBD2 (7 bases). The CDR3 runs to 16 residues. Germline V gives CDR1 MNHNS, CDR2 SASEGT. The CDR3 region has the DNA TGTGCCAGTAATCGTAAGGACGGATTGGGGACCGGGGGGCTGTTTTTC. Translating it yields CASNRKDGLGTGGLFF.

The chain has TRBV5-1 and TRBJ2-1, with 7 bases fitting TRBD2. This CDR3 contains 15 residues. V lost 7 bases, J lost 7 bases, and 14 bases stayed unmatched. CDR1 is SGHRS and CDR2 is YFSETQ in the germline V gene. The CDR3: CASAPTSDKSNEQFF. CDR3 coding DNA: TGCGCCAGCGCGCCTACTAGCGATAAGAGTAATGAGCAGTTCTTC. The complete variable domain, with remaining parts taken from reference TRBV5-1 and TRBJ2-1, reads KAGVTQTPRYLIKTRGQQVTLSCSPISGHRSVSWYQQTPGQGLQFLFEYFSETQRNKGNFPGRFSGRQFSNSRSEMNVSTLELGDSALYLCASAPTSDKSNEQFFGPGTRLTVL.

V and J are TRBV5-1 and TRBJ2-2; either TRBD1 or TRBD2 may supply D (7 bases each). Germline CDR1 and CDR2: SGHRS and YFSETQ. Trimming pared 4 bases from V and 5 bases from J, leaving 18 bases between. The CDR3 has 16 residues. The CDR3 coding sequence is TGCGCCAGCAGCCCTGGGACAGAGGGGGGGACCGGGGAGCTGTTTTTT. Translating gives CASSPGTEGGTGELFF.

Comments on this clonotype: The junction departs from the called germline gene at one end, perhaps through a read error. This rearrangement joins TRBV11-2 to TRBJ2-5; maybe TRBD1 (6 bases). Germline V gene data show CDR1 as SGHAT and CDR2 as FQNNGV. The CDR3 has 13 residues. The CDR3 coding sequence is TGTGCCAGCTTCTCTGCAGGGGAAGAGACTCAGTACTTC. Translation: CASFSAGEETQYF.

This clonotype was detected only once. The junction does not match germline at one end; this may be a read error. The chain uses TRBV27 and TRBJ2-7, with D unclear. Germline V CDR1 and CDR2: MNHEY, SMNVEV (reference sequence). CDR3 length equals 14 residues. The CDR3 nucleotides are TGTGCCAGCAGGTCGGGTTCGAGCTCCTACGATCAGTACTTC. Its translation: CASRSGSSSYDQYF.

This clonotype was counted a few times. The CDR3 does not end in the conserved phenylalanine or tryptophan, so this is likely a read error. The V and J genes are TRBV11-3 and TRBJ2-3; D remains ambiguous. V lost 3 bases, J lost 4 bases, and 8 bases lay in between. Germline CDR1 SGHNT, CDR2 YENEEA. The CDR3 loop spans 13 amino acids. CDR3 nucleotides: TGTGCCAGCAGCTTTCAGCGTGCAGATACGCAGTATTAT. This codes for CASSFQRADTQYY.

The CDR3 region has the DNA TGTGCCAGCAGTATCGGACTAGTGTCCAACAAGCAGTACTTC. It translates to CASSIGLVSNKQYF. The chain is built from TRBV6-2 or TRBV6-3 and TRBJ2-7, with 7 bases that match TRBD2. There are 14 residues in the CDR3. The germline V gene has CDR1 MNHEY and CDR2 SVGEGT. Trimming cost V 5 bases and J 8 bases; bases outside gene matches: 12.

This clonotype was seen a handful of times. The chain uses TRBV7-2 and TRBJ2-1, with D possibly being TRBD1 (6 bases). The germline CDR1 and CDR2 sequences are SGHTA and FQGNSA. With 5 bases removed from V and 5 bases from J, the gap between germline ends came to 19 bases. This CDR3 is built from 16 residues. Here the CDR3 reads CASSKAGWGRNNEQFF. The CDR3 DNA is TGTGCCAGCAGCAAAGCAGGGTGGGGGCGTAACAATGAGCAGTTCTTC. The whole variable domain, filled in from reference TRBV7-2 and TRBJ2-1, reads GAGVSQSPSNKVTEKGKDVELRCDPISGHTALYWYRQSLGQGLEFLIYFQGNSAPDKSGLPSDRFSAERTGGSVSTLTIQRTQQEDSAVYLCASSKAGWGRNNEQFFGPGTRLTVL.

Comment on this clonotype: This likely comes from a read error, as the CDR3 has no conserved phenylalanine or tryptophan at its end. The V and J genes are TRBV11-3 and TRBJ1-2; tentatively, D is TRBD1 (5 bases). CDR1 and CDR2 (germline): SGHNT, YENEEA. The CDR3 has 13 residues. DNA for the CDR3: TGTACTAGCAGCCCCCCAGGGACTGGTGGCTACACCTTA. Encoded protein: CTSSPPGTGGYTL.

The chain is built from TRBV5-1 and TRBJ2-1; a possible D gene is TRBD2 (6 bases). Germline V CDR1 and CDR2: SGHRS, YFSETQ. CDR3 length: 12 amino acids. CDR3 DNA: TGCACTAGCTCTAGGTCTAGCGCAGTCCAGTTCTTC. It encodes CTSSRSSAVQFF.

Comments on this clonotype: One junction end does not reproduce the germline sequence, and a read error may be involved. V is TRBV6-5 and J is TRBJ2-1, with TRBD1 as a possible D gene (5 bases). In germline, CDR1 is MNHEY, CDR2 SVGAGI. There are 17 residues in the CDR3. The CDR3 region is CASSYSYRPSSYNEHFF. The CDR3 coding sequence is TGTGCCAGCAGTTATTCGTACAGGCCGAGCTCATACAATGAGCACTTCTTC.

This clonotype appeared a single time. As the CDR3 is not closed by the conserved phenylalanine or tryptophan, this likely results from a read error. The J gene is TRBJ1-1, the V gene TRBV6-1, with TRBD1 identical over 8 bases. The CDR3 has 14 amino acids. Trimming cost V 4 bases and J 5 bases; bases outside gene matches: 6. Germline V gene data show CDR1 as MNHNS and CDR2 as SASEGT. The CDR3 reads CASSGDRGDTEAFS. CDR3 DNA: TGTGCCAGCAGTGGAGACAGGGGCGATACTGAAGCTTTCTCT.

J is TRBJ2-6 and V is TRBV30, with D hard to call. The ends were cut back, 3 bases at V and 0 bases at J, with 9 bases in the middle. The CDR3 is made up of 15 amino acids. Germline CDR1 and CDR2: GTSNPN and SVGIG (reference sequence). CDR3 in DNA: TGTGCCTGGAGCCTACCGAACTCTGGGGCCAACGTCCTGACTTTC. Encoded protein: CAWSLPNSGANVLTF.

This clonotype came up once. The chain couples TRBV4-3 to TRBJ2-1, with D possibly TRBD2 on 5 matching bases. In germline, CDR1 is LGHNA, CDR2 YSLEER. The germline V and J ends were trimmed by 0 bases and 4 bases, with 13 bases remaining between them. CDR3 length equals 16 residues. CDR3 sequence reads: CASSQDRARTYNEQFF. In nucleotides, the CDR3 is TGCGCCAGCAGCCAAGATCGAGCACGGACTTACAATGAGCAGTTCTTC.

Worth noting for this clonotype: One end of the junction varies from germline; a read error may be responsible. The chain uses TRBV11-3 and TRBJ1-1; no firm D call. Germline V gene data show CDR1 as SGHNT and CDR2 as YENEEA. This CDR3 region has 18 residues. In DNA form, the CDR3 reads TGTGCCAGCAGCTTAACGCCGAGTCTGTATGGTCTGAACACTGAAGCATTCTTT. It is translated as CASSLTPSLYGLNTEAFF.

As for this clonotype: A much larger clone differs from this one at a single base, so this may be a read error. The chain joins TRBV6-2 or TRBV6-3 to TRBJ1-2; unclear D gene. Per the germline V gene, CDR1 is MNHEY and CDR2 is SVGEGT. The CDR3 spans 11 residues. The CDR3 DNA sequence: TGTACCAGCGGTATGACCGGGGATTACACCTTC. Protein: CTSGMTGDYTF.